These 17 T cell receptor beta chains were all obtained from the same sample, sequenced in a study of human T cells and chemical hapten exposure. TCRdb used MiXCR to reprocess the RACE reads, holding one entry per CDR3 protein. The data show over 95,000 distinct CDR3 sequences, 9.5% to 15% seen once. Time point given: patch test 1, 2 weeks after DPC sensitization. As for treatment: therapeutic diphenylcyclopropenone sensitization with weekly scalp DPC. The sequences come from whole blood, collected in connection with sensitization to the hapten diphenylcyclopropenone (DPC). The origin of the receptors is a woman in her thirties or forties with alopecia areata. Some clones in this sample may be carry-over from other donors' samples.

The DNA of the CDR3 is TGTGCCAGCAGCCCTCGCATGGGTAGCACAGATACGCAGTATTTT. Encoded protein: CASSPRMGSTDTQYF. V and J are TRBV7-6 and TRBJ2-3; D is undetermined. This CDR3 is 15 amino acids long. V lost 5 bases and J 0 bases, leaving 12 bases between the germline ends. The germline gives CDR1 SGHVS, CDR2 FNYEAQ. The whole variable domain, remainder taken from reference TRBV7-6 and TRBJ2-3, is GAGVSQSPRYKVTKRGQDVALRCDPISGHVSLYWYRQALGQGPEFLTYFNYEAQQDKSGLPNDRFSAERPEGSISTLTIQRTEQRDSAMYRCASSPRMGSTDTQYFGPGTRLTVL.

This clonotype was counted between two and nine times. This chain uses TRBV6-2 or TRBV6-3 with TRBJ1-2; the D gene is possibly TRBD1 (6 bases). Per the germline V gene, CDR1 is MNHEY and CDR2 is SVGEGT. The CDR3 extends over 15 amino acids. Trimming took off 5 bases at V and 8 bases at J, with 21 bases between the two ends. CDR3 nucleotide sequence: TGTGCCAGCAGTCCGCGGTCGACAGGCTTTATGGGCTACACCTTC. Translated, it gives CASSPRSTGFMGYTF.

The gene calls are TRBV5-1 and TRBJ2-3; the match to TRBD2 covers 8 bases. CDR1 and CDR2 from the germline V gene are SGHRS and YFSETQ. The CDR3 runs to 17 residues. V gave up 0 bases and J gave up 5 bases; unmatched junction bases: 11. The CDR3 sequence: CASSLERAGESGDTQYF. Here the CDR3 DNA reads TGCGCCAGCAGCTTGGAGAGAGCGGGAGAATCTGGAGATACGCAGTATTTT.

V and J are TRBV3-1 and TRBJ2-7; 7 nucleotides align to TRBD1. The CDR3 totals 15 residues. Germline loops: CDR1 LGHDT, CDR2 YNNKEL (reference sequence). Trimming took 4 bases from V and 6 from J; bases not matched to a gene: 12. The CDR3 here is CASSLRQGVQGEQYF. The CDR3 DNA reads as TGTGCCAGCAGCCTCCGACAGGGAGTGCAGGGCGAGCAGTACTTC.

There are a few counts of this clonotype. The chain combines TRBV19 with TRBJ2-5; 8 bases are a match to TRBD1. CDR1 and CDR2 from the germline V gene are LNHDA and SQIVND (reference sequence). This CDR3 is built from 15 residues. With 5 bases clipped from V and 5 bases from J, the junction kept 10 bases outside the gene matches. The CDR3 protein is CASSGRTGIVETQYF. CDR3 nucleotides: TGTGCCAGTAGTGGGAGGACAGGGATTGTGGAGACCCAGTACTTC.

The CDR3 DNA is TGTGCCAGCAGCGTAGGGCTCAGCGGAGCCACAGATACGCAGTATTTT. Translation: CASSVGLSGATDTQYF. The chain employs TRBV9 and TRBJ2-3, with a possible D match to TRBD2 (5 bases). The ends were cut back, 0 bases at V and 2 bases at J, with 13 bases in the middle. The CDR3 extends over 16 amino acids. From germline, CDR1 is SGDLS and CDR2 YYNGEE.

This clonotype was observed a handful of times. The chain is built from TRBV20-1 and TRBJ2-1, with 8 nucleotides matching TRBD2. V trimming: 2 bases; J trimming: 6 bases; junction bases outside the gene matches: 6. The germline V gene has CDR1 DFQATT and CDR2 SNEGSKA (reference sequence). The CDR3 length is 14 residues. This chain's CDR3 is CSARQSGGPNEQFF. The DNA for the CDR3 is TGCAGTGCTAGACAAAGCGGGGGCCCCAATGAGCAGTTCTTC.

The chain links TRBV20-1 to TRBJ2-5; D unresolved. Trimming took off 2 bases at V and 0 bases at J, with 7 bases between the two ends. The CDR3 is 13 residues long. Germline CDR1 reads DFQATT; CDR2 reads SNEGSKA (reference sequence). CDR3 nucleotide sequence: TGCAGTGCTAGATTCCCGTACCAAGAGACCCAGTACTTC. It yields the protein CSARFPYQETQYF.

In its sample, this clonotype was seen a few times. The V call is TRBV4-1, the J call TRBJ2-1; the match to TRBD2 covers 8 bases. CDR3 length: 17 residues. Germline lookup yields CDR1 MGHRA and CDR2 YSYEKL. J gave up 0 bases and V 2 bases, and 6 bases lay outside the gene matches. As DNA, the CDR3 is TGCGCCAGCAGCCAATTACTGAGCGGGAGCTCCTACAATGAGCAGTTCTTC. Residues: CASSQLLSGSSYNEQFF.

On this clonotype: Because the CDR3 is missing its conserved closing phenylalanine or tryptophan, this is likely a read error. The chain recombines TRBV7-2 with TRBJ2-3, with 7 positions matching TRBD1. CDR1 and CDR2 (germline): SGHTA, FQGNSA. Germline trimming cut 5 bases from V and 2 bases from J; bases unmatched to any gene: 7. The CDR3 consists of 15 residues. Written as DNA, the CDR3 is TGTGCCAGCAGCCAAAGACAGGGTTACACAGATACGCAGTATTCT. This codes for CASSQRQGYTDTQYS.

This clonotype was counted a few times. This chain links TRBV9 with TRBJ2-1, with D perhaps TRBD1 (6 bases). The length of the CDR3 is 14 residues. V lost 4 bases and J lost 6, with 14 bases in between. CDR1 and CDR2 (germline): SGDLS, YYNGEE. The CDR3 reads CASSPRTAGNEQFF. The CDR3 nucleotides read TGTGCCAGCAGCCCAAGGACAGCCGGCAATGAGCAGTTCTTC.

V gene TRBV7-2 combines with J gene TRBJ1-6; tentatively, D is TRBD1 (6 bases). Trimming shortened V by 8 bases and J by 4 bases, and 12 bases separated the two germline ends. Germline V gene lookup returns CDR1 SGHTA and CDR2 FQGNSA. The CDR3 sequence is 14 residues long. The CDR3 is CASQGHIYNSPLHF. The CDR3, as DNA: TGTGCCAGCCAGGGACACATTTATAATTCACCCCTCCACTTT.

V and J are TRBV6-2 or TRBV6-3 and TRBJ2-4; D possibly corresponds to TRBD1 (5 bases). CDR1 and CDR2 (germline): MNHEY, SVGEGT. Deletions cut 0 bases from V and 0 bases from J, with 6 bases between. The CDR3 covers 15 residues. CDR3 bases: TGTGCCAGCAGTTACTCGACAGTAGCCAAAAACATTCAGTACTTC. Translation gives CASSYSTVAKNIQYF.

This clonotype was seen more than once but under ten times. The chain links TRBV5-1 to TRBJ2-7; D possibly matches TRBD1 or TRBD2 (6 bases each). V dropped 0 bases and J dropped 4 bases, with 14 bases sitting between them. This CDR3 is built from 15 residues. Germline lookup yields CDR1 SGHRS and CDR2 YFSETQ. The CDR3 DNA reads TGCGCCAGCAGCTTGGAAGGTCCGGGGGCGTACGAGCAGTACTTC. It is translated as CASSLEGPGAYEQYF.

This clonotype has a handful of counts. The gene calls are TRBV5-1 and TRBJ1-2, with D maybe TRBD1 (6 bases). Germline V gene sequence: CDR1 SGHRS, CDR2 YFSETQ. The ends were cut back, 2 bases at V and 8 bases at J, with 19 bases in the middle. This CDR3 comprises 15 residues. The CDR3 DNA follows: TGCGCCAGCAGCTTAGGGGAACAGGGATCGGGCGGCTACACCTTC. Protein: CASSLGEQGSGGYTF.

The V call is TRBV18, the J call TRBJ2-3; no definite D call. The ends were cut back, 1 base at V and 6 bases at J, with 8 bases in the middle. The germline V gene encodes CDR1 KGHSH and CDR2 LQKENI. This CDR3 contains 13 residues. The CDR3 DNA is TGTGCCAGCTCACCACAGACCGGGGATACGCAGTATTTT. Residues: CASSPQTGDTQYF.

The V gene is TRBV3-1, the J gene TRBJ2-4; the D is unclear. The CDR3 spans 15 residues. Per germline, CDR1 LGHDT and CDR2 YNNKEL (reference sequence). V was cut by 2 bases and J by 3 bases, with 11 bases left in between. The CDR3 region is CASSQFVGVKNIQYF. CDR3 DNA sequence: TGTGCCAGCAGCCAATTTGTGGGTGTCAAAAACATTCAGTACTTC.